The clone carrying this TCR beta chain was counted at least ten times. This CDR3 contains 11 residues. Trimming shortened V by 10 bases and J by 12 bases, and 15 bases separated the two germline ends. Germline-derived CDR1 and CDR2 are SNHLY and FYNNEI. This entry is derived from a study of T cell repertoires in cytomegalovirus infection. MiXCR was run by TCRdb on the reads, yielding one entry per CDR3 protein. Of fewer than 80,000 distinct CDR3 sequences detected, roughly 3.6% appear once; the ten largest clones hold 3.5% to 6%. The V gene is TRBV2, the J gene TRBJ1-4; unclear D gene. This receptor was taken from a human donor in good health (CMV status not recorded). Some clones in this sample may be carry-over from other donors' samples. Material for sequencing was PBMCs. The CDR3 region is CATSILNELFF. In nucleotides, the CDR3 is TGTGCCACCTCGATCCTAAATGAACTGTTTTTT.